This TCR beta chain was recorded in a study of identical twins. Each CDR3 protein gets one entry after TCRdb re-called the 5' RACE reads with MiXCR. The table has about 520,000 distinct CDR3 sequences, less than 25% seen once. Study-wide results and caveats: Fewer insertions were carried by abundant cord blood beta clonotypes, but none was seen in memory repertoires.

The CDR3 is made up of 13 amino acids. The V gene's germline CDR1 is DFQATT and CDR2 SNEGSKA (reference sequence). V shed 4 bases and J shed 2 bases, with 9 bases lying between them. This clonotype has just a few counts. Its specificity is unknown. These same data were also listed under a study on T cells expressing NK-cell markers.

The V call is TRBV20-1, the J call TRBJ1-5; no reliable D call. What was sequenced was CD4+ T cells sorted from blood. This sequence originates from a woman younger than 30 in good health. The CDR3 here is CSATFGRNQPQHF. DNA of the CDR3: TGCAGTGCTACCTTTGGCCGCAATCAGCCCCAGCATTTT.